This TCR beta chain was identified during a study of T cell repertoires in cytomegalovirus infection. Study information: Alongside well-studied HLA-B-restricted CMV epitopes, recently identified HLA-C-restricted CMV epitopes were also used.

In its sample, this clonotype was seen once. Antigen unknown. Findings and limits, study-wide: HLA-C-restricted TCR beta clonotypes specific for CMV led the ex vivo response. Cumulative frequency (of public TCR beta family members) identified carriers of CMV plus the relevant HLA.

With V trimmed by 3 bases and J by 8 bases, 4 bases remained unmatched. This CDR3 comprises 14 residues. CDR1 and CDR2 from the germline V gene are SGHVS and FNYEAQ. TCRdb recomputed calls from the reads with MiXCR, one row per CDR3 protein. The table has just over 450,000 distinct CDR3 sequences, approximately 46% seen once. The sequence came from a human donor in good health (CMV status not recorded). Some clones in this sample may be carry-over from other donors' samples. The material sequenced was cultured PBMCs, taken from culture after CMV antigen stimulation. This chain links TRBV7-6 with TRBJ1-6; 7 bases align to TRBD1. CDR3 amino acids: CASSLGQTDSPLHF. CDR3 nucleotides: TGTGCCAGCAGCTTGGGACAGACCGATTCACCCCTCCACTTT.